This T cell receptor (beta chain) was recovered during a study of blood T cell repertoires in COVID-19. Study-wide context: Nucleic acid was either cDNA or gDNA, and it came from T cells, B-cell-depleted T cells, or PBMCs.

This clone appeared once. In the study's own analysis: For nucleated cells, counts were estimated from reference gene primer amplification. Clones were sequenced by immunoSEQ multiplex PCR, and TCRdb holds only the in-frame ones, with some missing. That table supplies the V and J calls and clone size; D and trimming were determined from the DNA. The sample includes approximately 170,000 clones, 80% to 90% of them seen just once. The CDR3 length is 12 residues. V was shortened by 3 bases and J by 7 bases, with 12 bases between the two germline ends. CDR1 SQVTM and CDR2 ANQGSEA come from the germline V gene.

V gene TRBV29-1 combines with J gene TRBJ2-5; D is possibly TRBD1 (6 bases). This clonotype originated in an older woman with COVID-19, enrolled during active disease. The sample taken for sequencing was peripheral blood. The DNA of the CDR3 is TGCAGCGTTGACCGGGACATTAGGACCCAGTACTTC. It codes for CSVDRDIRTQYF.